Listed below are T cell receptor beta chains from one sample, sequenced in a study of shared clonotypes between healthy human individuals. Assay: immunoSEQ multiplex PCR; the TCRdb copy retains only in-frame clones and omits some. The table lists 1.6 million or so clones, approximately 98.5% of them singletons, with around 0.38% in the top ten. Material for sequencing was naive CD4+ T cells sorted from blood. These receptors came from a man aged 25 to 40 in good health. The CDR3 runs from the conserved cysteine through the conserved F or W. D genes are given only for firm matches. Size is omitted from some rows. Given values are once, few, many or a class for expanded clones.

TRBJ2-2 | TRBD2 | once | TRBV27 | TGTGCCAGCAGTATCCAAATAGCGGGAGGAAAAACCGGGGAGCTGTTTTTT | CASSIQIAGGKTGELFF
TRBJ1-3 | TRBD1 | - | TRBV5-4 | TGTGCCAGCAGCTCACCGGGACAGGGTAGAAACACCATATATTTT | CASSSPGQGRNTIYF
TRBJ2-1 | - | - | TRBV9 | TGTGCCAGCAGCGTACAGGGGGTAGCGGGGAACAATGAGCAGTTCTTC | CASSVQGVAGNNEQFF
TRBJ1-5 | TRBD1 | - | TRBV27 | TGTGCCAGCAGGACTGCAGGGGGCGCCGGACAGCCCCAGCATTTT | CASRTAGGAGQPQHF
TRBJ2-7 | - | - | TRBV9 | TGTGCCAGCAGCGTAGATGGAGGATGGGGGCTCGAGCAGTACTTC | CASSVDGGWGLEQYF
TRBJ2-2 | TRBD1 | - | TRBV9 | TGTGCCAGCAGCGTAGGAGGGGGCGCACCGAGACCGAACACCGGGGAGCTGTTTTTT | CASSVGGGAPRPNTGELFF
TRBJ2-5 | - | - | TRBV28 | TGTGCCAGCAGTTTCGAGGGTAGGGAGACCCAGTACTTC | CASSFEGRETQYF
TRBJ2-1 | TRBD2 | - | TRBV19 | TGTGCCAGCCGAGCGGGAGGTGAGCAGTTCTTC | CASRAGGEQFF
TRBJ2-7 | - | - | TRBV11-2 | TGTGCCAGCAGCTTAGAGGCAGGAACCCTGACAGAGGAGCAGTACTTC | CASSLEAGTLTEEQYF
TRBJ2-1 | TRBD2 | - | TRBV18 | TGTGCCAGCTCACCCGGGGGGGGCCGAATCTACAATGAGCAGTTCTTC | CASSPGGGRIYNEQFF
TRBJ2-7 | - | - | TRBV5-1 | TGCGCCAGCAGCTTGGTCGGGGCCGAGCAGTACTTC | CASSLVGAEQYF
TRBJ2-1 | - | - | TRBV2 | TGTGCCAGCCTTCCGGGACTCCGAAGTGTTACCTCCTACAATGAGCAGTTCTTC | CASLPGLRSVTSYNEQFF
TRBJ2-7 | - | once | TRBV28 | TGTGCCAGCAGTTTATCCAACGAGCAGTACTTC | CASSLSNEQYF
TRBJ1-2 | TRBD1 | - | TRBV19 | TGTGCCAGTTCCGGGACAGGGCCCTATGGCTACACCTTC | CASSGTGPYGYTF
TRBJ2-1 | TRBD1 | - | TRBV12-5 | TGTGCTAGTGGCTCCGGGACAGGGGGCATCAATGAGCAGTTCTTC | CASGSGTGGINEQFF
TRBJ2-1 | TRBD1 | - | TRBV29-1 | TGCAGTGGTGGGACAGGGGGCCGGAATGAGCAGTTCTTC | CSGGTGGRNEQFF
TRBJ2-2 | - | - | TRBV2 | TGTGCCAGCAGTGTGGTTCAGCACACCGGGGAGCTGTTTTTT | CASSVVQHTGELFF
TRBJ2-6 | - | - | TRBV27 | TGTGCCAGCAGTTTGTTAGGATCTGGGGCCAACGTCCTGACTTTC | CASSLLGSGANVLTF
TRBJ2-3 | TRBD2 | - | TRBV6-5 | TGTGCCAGCAGAGGACTAGCGGTCACAACAGATACGCAGTATTTT | CASRGLAVTTDTQYF
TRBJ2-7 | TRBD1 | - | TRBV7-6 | TGTGCCAGCAGCCACCGGGACAGGGGACCCTACGAGCAGTACTTC | CASSHRDRGPYEQYF
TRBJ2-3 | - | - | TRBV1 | TGCACCAGCAGCCAACCCGGACAGGGTGCAGATACGCAGTATTTT | CTSSQPGQGADTQYF
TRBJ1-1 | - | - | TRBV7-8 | TGTGCCAGCAGCAACCTATGGGGGCACACTGAAGCTTTCTTT | CASSNLWGHTEAFF
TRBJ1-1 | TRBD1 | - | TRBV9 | TGTGCCAGCAGCGTAGCCGTACAGGGGAACAGTGAAGCTTTCTTT | CASSVAVQGNSEAFF
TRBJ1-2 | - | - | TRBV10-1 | TGCGCCAGCAGTGAGTTGCGGACGGGCGGCTACACCTTC | CASSELRTGGYTF